This T cell receptor (beta chain) is from a study of OX40 agonist ivuxolimab in advanced cancers. At cycle 4 day 1, cycle 7 day 1, and baseline, blood was sampled. Clones were sequenced by immunoSEQ multiplex PCR, and TCRdb holds only the in-frame ones, with some missing. The sample carries about 76,000 clones, around 86% recorded once. This CDR3 contains 16 residues. CDR1 is SGHVS, CDR2 FQNEAQ, per germline. The V gene end was trimmed by 6 bases and the J gene end by 0 bases; junction bases not matched to a gene: 9. The sequence derives from an adult with an advanced solid tumor such as melanoma, head and neck, liver or kidney cancer. This sample comprised CD4+ or CD8+ T cells sorted from blood, obtained in a trial of the OX40 agonist ivuxolimab. The chain uses TRBV7-8 and TRBJ2-3; TRBD2 agrees at 7 bases. CDR3 bases: TGTGCCAGCAGTTGGCCCAGCGGGAAAAGCACAGATACGCAGTATTTT. Translating it yields CASSWPSGKSTDTQYF.